The clone carrying this T cell receptor (beta chain) was found many times. The record originates from a study of T cells in Graves' hyperthyroidism and ophthalmopathy. As for the study in general: Peripheral blood was drawn at first diagnosis, prior to all treatment.

The investigators amplified TCR beta CDR3 regions from RNA transcripts. The primer set for the first-round RT-PCR of the TCR CDR3 was HTBI. TCRdb re-derived calls from the multiplex PCR reads in MiXCR, one entry per CDR3 protein. Of roughly 650,000 distinct CDR3 sequences listed, roughly 15% are singletons. The V end lost 1 base, the J end lost 0 bases, and 7 bases lay between the germline ends. This CDR3 is 16 amino acids long. Germline V gene data show CDR1 as SGHVS and CDR2 as FQNEAQ. The study left out patients who had uncontrolled infection, other autoimmune disease, pregnancy or lactation. Sequencing used blood. The sequence was obtained from a woman aged 35 to 49 with Graves' ophthalmopathy. The V call is TRBV7-8, the J call TRBJ1-6, with a tentative D call TRBD1 (6 bases). In DNA, the CDR3 is TGTGCCAGCAGCTTAGGAGGGGGCTCCTATAATTCACCCCTCCACTTT. Its translation is CASSLGGGSYNSPLHF.